This passage covers 2 T cell receptor beta chains from one sample sequenced in a study of T cells in Graves' hyperthyroidism and ophthalmopathy. Amplification of TCR beta CDR3 regions was performed using RNA transcripts as template. During a first-round RT-PCR of the TCR CDR3, the HTBI primer set was used. TCRdb analysed the multiplex PCR reads with MiXCR anew, one entry per CDR3 protein. The sample gives 300,000 to 400,000 distinct CDR3 sequences, about 18% of which show up once; about 49% is in the top ten. Sample: blood. The receptors derive from a woman in her forties or fifties with Graves' hyperthyroidism.

J is TRBJ2-2 and V is TRBV12-3 or TRBV12-4; D gene ambiguous. The CDR3 loop spans 11 amino acids. The V end lost 6 bases, the J end lost 7 bases, and 6 bases lay between the germline ends. CDR3 residues: CASSSCGELFF. CDR3 in DNA: TGTGCCAGCAGCTCATGCGGGGAGCTGTTTTTT.

The chain couples TRBV20-1 to TRBJ2-7; 9 nucleotides align to TRBD2. Per germline, CDR1 DFQATT and CDR2 SNEGSKA (reference sequence). V gave up 1 base and J gave up 3 bases; unmatched junction bases: 10. The CDR3 contains 16 residues. The CDR3 is CSARGTGTSRDYEQYF. The CDR3 DNA follows: TGCAGTGCTAGAGGTACTGGGACTAGCAGAGACTACGAGCAGTACTTC.